This TCR beta chain is drawn from a study of control samples from healthy donors and cancer patients. Sequencing was performed with immunoSEQ multiplex PCR; in TCRdb, only in-frame clones are kept and a portion is missing. Of around 140,000 clones detected, more than 90% appear once; the ten largest clones hold under 4%. V lost 10 bases to trimming and J lost 10 bases, with 19 bases between them. This CDR3 is 12 amino acids long. In germline, CDR1 is MDHEN, CDR2 SYDVKM. The V and J genes are TRBV28 and TRBJ1-1, with D unresolved. Sequencing was done on a sample of blood. This sequence originates from a man aged 25-40 years in good health. CDR3 sequence: CATESPWAGAFF. Written as DNA, the CDR3 is TGTGCCACCGAATCCCCCTGGGCGGGAGCTTTCTTT.